This T cell receptor (beta chain) was observed in a study of blood T cell repertoires in COVID-19. Study as a whole: Researchers got acute and convalescent COVID-19 samples from the United States, Italy and Spain. PBMCs, B-cell-depleted T cells, or T cells were the source of the cDNA or gDNA that made up the material.

The CDR3 totals 13 residues. From germline, CDR1 is DFQATT and CDR2 SNEGSKA (reference sequence). Repertoires were generated with immunoSEQ multiplex PCR, while TCRdb's copy carries only in-frame clones and drops some. This sample has approximately 500,000 clones, with 80% to 90% found just once. A remark on this clone: A junction boundary mismatches the germline segment, possibly from a read error.

The receptor was derived from a man aged 18 to 30 with COVID-19, enrolled during active disease. The rearrangement uses TRBV20-1 and TRBJ2-5; D gene unclear. The sequenced sample was peripheral blood. The CDR3 region is CSSSLAGTETQYF. The CDR3, as DNA: TGCAGTTCTAGTTTAGCCGGCACGGAGACCCAGTACTTC.